A selection of T cell receptor beta chains follows, all from one sample in a study of vaccination and CD4 T cells after COVID-19. TCRdb reprocessed the PCR reads via MiXCR and lists one record per CDR3 protein. The sample has around 18,000 distinct CDR3 sequences, around 35% seen once. These TCRs' antigens remain unknown. What was sequenced was CD4+ T cells from blood, cultured in vitro. The origin of the receptors is a human donor who had recovered from COVID-19. Each CDR3 is given with its conserved first and last residue. The D gene is left open where the match is weak. Where a row states a size, it is once, few, many or the class of an expanded clone; other rows omit it.

V: TRBV5-4
size: few
J: TRBJ1-2
D: TRBD1
CDR3: CASSTQGQPYGYTF
DNA: TGTGCCAGCAGCACTCAGGGACAGCCCTATGGCTACACCTTC

V: TRBV3-1
size: -
J: TRBJ1-2
D: -
CDR3: CASNPTTANYGYTF
DNA: TGTGCCAGCAACCCTACGACAGCGAACTATGGCTACACCTTC

V: TRBV20-1
size: few
J: TRBJ2-2
D: -
CDR3: CSARDSGVLNTGELFF
DNA: TGCAGTGCTAGAGATTCAGGAGTGCTCAACACCGGGGAGCTGTTTTTT

V: TRBV7-8
size: -
J: TRBJ2-7
D: TRBD2
CDR3: CASRRTSGSYEQYF
DNA: TGTGCCAGCAGACGGACTAGCGGTTCCTACGAGCAGTACTTC

V: TRBV27
size: -
J: TRBJ2-3
D: TRBD2
CDR3: CASRTLAASTDTQYF
DNA: TGTGCCAGCAGGACACTAGCGGCTAGCACAGATACGCAGTATTTT

V: TRBV19
size: -
J: TRBJ1-1
D: -
CDR3: CASSIGAGMNTEAFF
DNA: TGTGCCAGTAGTATAGGAGCAGGGATGAACACTGAAGCTTTCTTT

V: TRBV6-2/TRBV6-3
size: -
J: TRBJ2-3
D: -
CDR3: CASSYGRADTQYF
DNA: TGTGCCAGCAGTTACGGCCGGGCAGATACGCAGTATTTT

V: TRBV6-1
size: -
J: TRBJ1-2
D: -
CDR3: CASSETGNYGYTF
DNA: TGTGCCAGCAGTGAAACAGGGAACTATGGCTACACCTTC

V: TRBV18
size: -
J: TRBJ1-5
D: TRBD1
CDR3: CASSPGQGQGPQHF
DNA: TGTGCCAGCTCCCCCGGACAGGGGCAAGGGCCCCAGCATTTT

V: TRBV28
size: once
J: TRBJ1-5
D: TRBD1
CDR3: CASSLGDRADQPQHF
DNA: TGTGCCAGCAGTTTAGGGGACAGGGCAGATCAGCCCCAGCATTTT

V: TRBV30
size: -
J: TRBJ2-3
D: TRBD2
CDR3: CAWQGTSGSGADTQYF
DNA: TGTGCCTGGCAAGGGACTAGCGGGAGCGGAGCAGATACGCAGTATTTT

V: TRBV6-1
size: -
J: TRBJ1-4
D: TRBD1
CDR3: CASRSVGQGGKLFF
DNA: TGTGCCAGCCGATCGGTGGGACAGGGCGGAAAACTGTTTTTT

V: TRBV20-1
size: few
J: TRBJ2-1
D: TRBD2
CDR3: CSARDEKAGEINEQFF
DNA: TGCAGTGCTAGGGACGAAAAAGCGGGAGAAATAAATGAGCAGTTCTTC

V: TRBV5-1
size: -
J: TRBJ2-2
D: -
CDR3: CASKVAQNTGELFF
DNA: TGCGCCAGCAAGGTGGCGCAGAACACCGGGGAGCTGTTTTTT

V: TRBV4-1
size: -
J: TRBJ1-5
D: TRBD1
CDR3: CASSQEVRQGGNQPQHF
DNA: TGCGCCAGCAGCCAAGAGGTTAGACAGGGGGGCAATCAGCCCCAGCATTTT

V: TRBV6-4
size: few
J: TRBJ2-3
D: TRBD2
CDR3: CASSDEAGGPQDTQYF
DNA: TGTGCCAGCAGTGACGAGGCGGGAGGGCCACAAGATACGCAGTATTTT

V: TRBV7-2
size: few
J: TRBJ2-3
D: -
CDR3: CASSSRGTQYF
DNA: TGTGCCAGCAGCTCCCGAGGGACGCAGTATTTT

V: TRBV20-1
size: few
J: TRBJ2-5
D: TRBD2
CDR3: CSAQIAGEGETQYF
DNA: TGCAGTGCACAAATAGCGGGAGAGGGAGAGACCCAGTACTTC

V: TRBV6-1
size: few
J: TRBJ2-7
D: TRBD2
CDR3: CATSETSGRLYEQYF
DNA: TGTGCCACCTCCGAGACTAGCGGGAGACTCTACGAGCAGTACTTC

V: TRBV18
size: -
J: TRBJ1-1
D: -
CDR3: CASSPGGEAFF
DNA: TGTGCCAGCTCACCGGGAGGTGAAGCTTTCTTT

V: TRBV2
size: -
J: TRBJ1-6
D: TRBD1
CDR3: CASGGQGPPLHF
DNA: TGTGCCAGCGGAGGACAGGGCCCACCCCTCCACTTT

V: TRBV27
size: -
J: TRBJ1-1
D: -
CDR3: CASSFLGGQNTEAFF
DNA: TGTGCCAGCAGTTTTCTTGGGGGCCAGAACACTGAAGCTTTCTTT

V: TRBV19
size: -
J: TRBJ1-5
D: -
CDR3: CASSIRGINQPQHF
DNA: TGTGCCAGTAGTATTAGGGGAATTAATCAGCCCCAGCATTTT

V: TRBV18
size: -
J: TRBJ1-5
D: -
CDR3: CASSPPGGGQPQHF
DNA: TGTGCCAGCTCACCTCCTGGGGGCGGTCAGCCCCAGCATTTT

V: TRBV6-1
size: few
J: TRBJ1-1
D: -
CDR3: CASSRDRQNTEAFF
DNA: TGTGCCAGCAGCCGCGACAGGCAGAACACTGAAGCTTTCTTT

V: TRBV30
size: -
J: TRBJ1-3
D: -
CDR3: CAWGLKGGIGTIYF
DNA: TGTGCCTGGGGCCTGAAGGGGGGGATTGGCACCATATATTTT

V: TRBV4-1
size: -
J: TRBJ1-5
D: -
CDR3: CASSHHQPQHF
DNA: TGCGCCAGCAGTCACCATCAGCCCCAGCATTTT

V: TRBV20-1
size: -
J: TRBJ2-7
D: TRBD1
CDR3: CSASGQGGEQYF
DNA: TGCAGTGCGAGTGGACAGGGTGGAGAGCAGTACTTC

V: TRBV6-1
size: -
J: TRBJ1-3
D: -
CDR3: CASSPQRASGNTIYF
DNA: TGTGCCAGCAGTCCCCAGCGGGCTTCAGGAAACACCATATATTTT

V: TRBV10-1
size: few
J: TRBJ1-1
D: -
CDR3: CATSGAMGTEAFF
DNA: TGCGCCACCAGCGGGGCTATGGGTACTGAAGCTTTCTTT

V: TRBV10-3
size: -
J: TRBJ2-5
D: TRBD2
CDR3: CAISESSGEETQYF
DNA: TGTGCCATCAGTGAGTCGAGCGGGGAAGAGACCCAGTACTTC

V: TRBV15
size: -
J: TRBJ2-2
D: TRBD2
CDR3: CATSRVPGGPGGTGELFF
DNA: TGTGCCACCAGCAGAGTACCGGGAGGGCCGGGAGGCACCGGGGAGCTGTTTTTT

V: TRBV18
size: -
J: TRBJ1-1
D: TRBD1
CDR3: CASSQAGTGDAEAFF
DNA: TGTGCCAGCTCACAGGCCGGGACAGGGGACGCTGAAGCTTTCTTT

V: TRBV30
size: few
J: TRBJ1-5
D: -
CDR3: CAWRKDGNQPQHF
DNA: TGTGCCTGGAGAAAGGACGGAAATCAGCCCCAGCATTTT

V: TRBV4-1
size: -
J: TRBJ2-7
D: -
CDR3: CASSQRQGWYEQYF
DNA: TGCGCCAGCAGCCAACGGCAGGGATGGTACGAGCAGTACTTC

V: TRBV14
size: -
J: TRBJ2-3
D: TRBD2
CDR3: CASSQDGLAGPDTQYF
DNA: TGTGCCAGCAGCCAAGACGGCCTAGCGGGACCAGATACGCAGTATTTT

V: TRBV28
size: -
J: TRBJ2-2
D: TRBD1
CDR3: CASSLRTGDTGELFF
DNA: TGTGCCAGCAGTTTACGTACAGGGGACACCGGGGAGCTGTTTTTT

V: TRBV7-2
size: once
J: TRBJ2-5
D: TRBD1
CDR3: CASSGRDRGEETQYF
DNA: TGTGCCAGCAGCGGCCGGGACAGGGGGGAGGAGACCCAGTACTTC

V: TRBV6-5
size: -
J: TRBJ2-1
D: TRBD2
CDR3: CASSYSMGTSGSEEQFF
DNA: TGTGCCAGCAGTTACTCGATGGGGACTAGCGGGAGTGAGGAGCAGTTCTTC

V: TRBV6-1
size: -
J: TRBJ2-3
D: -
CDR3: CAARLSGTDTQYF
DNA: TGTGCCGCCCGGCTGAGCGGAACAGATACGCAGTATTTT

V: TRBV27
size: -
J: TRBJ2-3
D: TRBD2
CDR3: CASGPGTSGLDTQYF
DNA: TGTGCCAGCGGCCCCGGGACTAGCGGACTAGATACGCAGTATTTT

V: TRBV5-6
size: few
J: TRBJ1-5
D: -
CDR3: CASSWGHSNQPQHF
DNA: TGTGCCAGCAGCTGGGGACATAGCAATCAGCCCCAGCATTTT

V: TRBV6-1
size: few
J: TRBJ2-7
D: TRBD2
CDR3: CASTVQTSGLAYEQYF
DNA: TGTGCCAGCACGGTTCAGACTAGCGGGTTAGCCTACGAGCAGTACTTC

V: TRBV7-3
size: -
J: TRBJ2-3
D: -
CDR3: CASSWGIYDTQYF
DNA: TGTGCCAGCAGCTGGGGGATCTATGATACGCAGTATTTT

V: TRBV19
size: -
J: TRBJ2-1
D: TRBD1
CDR3: CASKRTGINEQFF
DNA: TGTGCCAGTAAAAGGACAGGGATTAATGAGCAGTTCTTC

V: TRBV7-9
size: -
J: TRBJ2-1
D: TRBD2
CDR3: CASSLGLGLPGEQFF
DNA: TGTGCCAGCAGCTTGGGACTAGGCCTCCCCGGGGAGCAGTTCTTC

V: TRBV2
size: -
J: TRBJ2-3
D: -
CDR3: CASSTNGDTQYF
DNA: TGTGCCAGCAGCACGAACGGGGATACGCAGTATTTT

V: TRBV20-1
size: few
J: TRBJ1-2
D: -
CDR3: CSATDGVYGYTF
DNA: TGCAGTGCTACCGACGGAGTCTATGGCTACACCTTC

V: TRBV3-1
size: -
J: TRBJ2-2
D: -
CDR3: CASRQPGPLGELFF
DNA: TGTGCCAGCAGACAACCGGGACCCCTCGGGGAGCTGTTTTTT

V: TRBV7-7
size: -
J: TRBJ2-3
D: -
CDR3: CASSLAPPGVAGLSTDTQYF
DNA: TGTGCTAGCAGCTTAGCCCCCCCGGGGGTCGCGGGTCTCAGCACAGATACGCAGTATTTT

V: TRBV7-6
size: -
J: TRBJ2-7
D: TRBD1
CDR3: CASSGTGSHEQYF
DNA: TGTGCCAGCAGCGGGACAGGGTCCCACGAGCAGTACTTC

V: TRBV10-3
size: -
J: TRBJ2-1
D: TRBD1
CDR3: CATWDSAYNEQFF
DNA: TGTGCCACATGGGACAGCGCTTACAATGAGCAGTTCTTC

V: TRBV19
size: -
J: TRBJ2-7
D: TRBD2
CDR3: CASRTSGSSYEQYF
DNA: TGTGCCAGTAGGACTAGCGGGAGCTCCTACGAGCAGTACTTC

V: TRBV27
size: few
J: TRBJ2-1
D: TRBD2
CDR3: CASSSGSSGRAVVNEQFF
DNA: TGTGCCAGCAGTTCGGGGTCTAGCGGGAGGGCCGTTGTTAATGAGCAGTTCTTC

V: TRBV20-1
size: -
J: TRBJ2-1
D: -
CDR3: CSASQYASNEQFF
DNA: TGCAGTGCTAGTCAGTACGCTAGCAATGAGCAGTTCTTC

V: TRBV9
size: -
J: TRBJ2-5
D: TRBD2
CDR3: CASSAGTSGRAYETQYF
DNA: TGTGCCAGCAGCGCAGGGACTAGCGGGAGGGCGTATGAGACCCAGTACTTC

V: TRBV2
size: few
J: TRBJ1-2
D: TRBD1
CDR3: CASGTGVYGYTF
DNA: TGTGCCAGCGGGACAGGGGTCTATGGCTACACCTTC

V: TRBV27
size: -
J: TRBJ2-4
D: -
CDR3: CASSLFGAGRDIQYF
DNA: TGTGCCAGCAGTTTATTTGGGGCGGGAAGGGACATTCAGTACTTC

V: TRBV20-1
size: -
J: TRBJ1-2
D: -
CDR3: CSASPGNYGYTF
DNA: TGCAGTGCTAGTCCCGGGAACTATGGCTACACCTTC